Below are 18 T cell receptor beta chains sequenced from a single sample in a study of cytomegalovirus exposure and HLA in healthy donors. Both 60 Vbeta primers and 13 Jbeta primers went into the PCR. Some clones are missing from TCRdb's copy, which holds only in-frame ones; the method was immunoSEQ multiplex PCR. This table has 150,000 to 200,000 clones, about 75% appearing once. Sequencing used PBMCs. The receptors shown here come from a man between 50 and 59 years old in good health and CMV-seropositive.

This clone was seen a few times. Here the CDR3 DNA reads TGCGCCAGCAGCCAAGGGGGGCTTAATGAAAAACTGTTTTTT. Translating it yields CASSQGGLNEKLFF. The chain combines TRBV4-1 with TRBJ1-4, with a weak D call TRBD1 (6 bases). The CDR3 totals 14 residues. Trimming stripped 1 base from V and 4 bases from J, with 7 bases between. CDR1 and CDR2 (germline): MGHRA, YSYEKL.

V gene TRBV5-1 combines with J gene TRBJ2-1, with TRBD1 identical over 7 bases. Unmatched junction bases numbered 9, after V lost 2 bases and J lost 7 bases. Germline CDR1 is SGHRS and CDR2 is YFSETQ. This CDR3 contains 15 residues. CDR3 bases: TGCGCCAGCAGCTTTGGGACAGTCTCGTTTAATGAGCAGTTCTTC. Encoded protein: CASSFGTVSFNEQFF. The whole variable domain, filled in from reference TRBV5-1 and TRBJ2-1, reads KAGVTQTPRYLIKTRGQQVTLSCSPISGHRSVSWYQQTPGQGLQFLFEYFSETQRNKGNFPGRFSGRQFSNSRSEMNVSTLELGDSALYLCASSFGTVSFNEQFFGPGTRLTVL.

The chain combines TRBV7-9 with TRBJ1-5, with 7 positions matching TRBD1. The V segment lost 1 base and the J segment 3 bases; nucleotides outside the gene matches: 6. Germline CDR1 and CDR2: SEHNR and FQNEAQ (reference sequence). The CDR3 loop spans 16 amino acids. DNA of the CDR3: TGTGCCAGCAGCTTAGTTTCAGGGGGAAACAATCAGCCCCAGCATTTT. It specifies CASSLVSGGNNQPQHF.

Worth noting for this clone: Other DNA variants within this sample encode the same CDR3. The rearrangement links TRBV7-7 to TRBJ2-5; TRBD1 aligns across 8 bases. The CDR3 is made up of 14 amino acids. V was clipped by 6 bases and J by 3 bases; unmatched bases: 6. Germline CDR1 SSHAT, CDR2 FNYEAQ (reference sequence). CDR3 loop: CASSSTGGKETQYF. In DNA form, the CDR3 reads TGTGCCAGCAGTAGCACAGGGGGGAAAGAGACCCAGTACTTC.

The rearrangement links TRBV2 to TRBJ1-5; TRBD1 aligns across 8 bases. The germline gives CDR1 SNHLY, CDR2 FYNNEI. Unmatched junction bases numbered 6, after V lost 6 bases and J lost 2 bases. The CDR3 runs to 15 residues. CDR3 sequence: CASRETGARNQPQHF. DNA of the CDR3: TGTGCCAGCAGAGAGACAGGGGCCCGCAATCAGCCCCAGCATTTT.

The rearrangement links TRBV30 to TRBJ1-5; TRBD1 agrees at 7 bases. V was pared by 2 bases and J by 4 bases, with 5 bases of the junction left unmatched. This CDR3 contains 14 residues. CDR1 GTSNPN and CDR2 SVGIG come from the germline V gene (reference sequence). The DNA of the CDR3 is TGTGCCTGGAGTTTGGGGGACAGAAATCAGCCCCAGCATTTT. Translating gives CAWSLGDRNQPQHF.

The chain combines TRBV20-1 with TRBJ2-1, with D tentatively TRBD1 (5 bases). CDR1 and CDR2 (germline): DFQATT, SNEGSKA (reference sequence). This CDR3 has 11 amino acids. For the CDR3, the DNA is TGCAGCGTCGACAGAACTACGAGGCAGTTCTTC. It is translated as CSVDRTTRQFF.

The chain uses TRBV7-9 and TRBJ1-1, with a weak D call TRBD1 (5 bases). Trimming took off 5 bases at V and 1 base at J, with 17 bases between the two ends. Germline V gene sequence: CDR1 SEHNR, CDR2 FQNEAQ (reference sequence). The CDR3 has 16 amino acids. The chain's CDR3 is CASSARGRQGNTEAFF. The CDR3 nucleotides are TGTGCCAGCAGCGCCCGAGGAAGGCAGGGGAACACTGAAGCTTTCTTT.

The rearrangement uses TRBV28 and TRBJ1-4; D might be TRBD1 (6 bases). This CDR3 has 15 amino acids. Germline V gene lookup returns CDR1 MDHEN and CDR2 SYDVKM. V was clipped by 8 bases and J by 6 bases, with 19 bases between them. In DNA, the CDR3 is TGTGCCAGCTACTCATCGGGGGGCTACCATGAAAAACTGTTTTTT. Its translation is CASYSSGGYHEKLFF.

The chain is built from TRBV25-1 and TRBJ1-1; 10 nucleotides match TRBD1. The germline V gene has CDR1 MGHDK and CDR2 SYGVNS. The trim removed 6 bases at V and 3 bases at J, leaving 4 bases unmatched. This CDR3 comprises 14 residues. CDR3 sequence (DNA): TGTGCCAGCAGCGGACAGGGGGGGCACACTGAAGCTTTCTTT. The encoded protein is CASSGQGGHTEAFF.

The CDR3 is CASSLSRDTEAFF. CDR3 sequence (DNA): TGTGCCAGCAGCTTGTCGCGCGACACTGAAGCTTTCTTT. The chain joins TRBV5-5 to TRBJ1-1; D uncertain. CDR3 length: 13 amino acids. V lost 1 base, J lost 3 bases, and 7 bases lay in between. The germline V gene encodes CDR1 SGHKS and CDR2 YYEKEE (reference sequence).

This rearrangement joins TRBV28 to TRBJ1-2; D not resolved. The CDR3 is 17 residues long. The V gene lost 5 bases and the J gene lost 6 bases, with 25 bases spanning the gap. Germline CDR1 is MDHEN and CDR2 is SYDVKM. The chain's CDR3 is CASSPFRGKINVDGYTF. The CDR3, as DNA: TGTGCCAGCAGTCCCTTTCGGGGTAAGATAAACGTAGATGGCTACACCTTC.

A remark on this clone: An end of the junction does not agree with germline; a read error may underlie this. CDR3 residues: CATSRDRAITGELFF. For the CDR3, the DNA is TGTGCCACCAGCCGAGACAGGGCCATAACCGGGGAGCTGTTTTTT. This chain connects TRBV15 to TRBJ2-2; 7 bases are shared with TRBD1. The CDR3 covers 15 residues. CDR1 is LNHNV, CDR2 YYDKDF, per germline (reference sequence). Variable domain in full (rest from reference TRBV15 and TRBJ2-2): DAMVIQNPRYQVTQFGKPVTLSCSQTLNHNVMYWYQQKSSQAPKLLFHYYDKDFNNEADTPDNFQSRRPNTSFCFLDIRSPGLGDTAMYLCATSRDRAITGELFFGEGSRLTVL.

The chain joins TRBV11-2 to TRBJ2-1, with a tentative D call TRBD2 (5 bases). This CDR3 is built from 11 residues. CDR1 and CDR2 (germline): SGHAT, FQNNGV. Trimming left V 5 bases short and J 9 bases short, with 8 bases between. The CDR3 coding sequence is TGTGCCAGCAGCCTTAGCGTTGAGCAGTTCTTC. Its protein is CASSLSVEQFF.

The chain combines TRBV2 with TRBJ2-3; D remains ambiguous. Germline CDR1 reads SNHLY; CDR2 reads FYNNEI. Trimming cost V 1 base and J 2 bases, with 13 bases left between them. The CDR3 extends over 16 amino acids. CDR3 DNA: TGTGCCAGCAGTGAAGGTGGCGGCTTATACACAGATACGCAGTATTTT. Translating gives CASSEGGGLYTDTQYF.

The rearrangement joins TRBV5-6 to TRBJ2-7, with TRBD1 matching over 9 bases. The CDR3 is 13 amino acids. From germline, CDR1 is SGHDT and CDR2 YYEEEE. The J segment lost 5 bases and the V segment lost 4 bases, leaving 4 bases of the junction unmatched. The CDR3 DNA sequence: TGTGCCAGCAGCCCTGGACAGGGGAACGAGCAGTACGTC. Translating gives CASSPGQGNEQYV.

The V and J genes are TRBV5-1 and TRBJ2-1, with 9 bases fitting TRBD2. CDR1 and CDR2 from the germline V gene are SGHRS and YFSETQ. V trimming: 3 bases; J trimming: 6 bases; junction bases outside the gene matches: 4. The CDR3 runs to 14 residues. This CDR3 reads CASSSGLAPNEQFF. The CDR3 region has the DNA TGCGCCAGCAGCTCGGGACTAGCCCCCAATGAGCAGTTCTTC.

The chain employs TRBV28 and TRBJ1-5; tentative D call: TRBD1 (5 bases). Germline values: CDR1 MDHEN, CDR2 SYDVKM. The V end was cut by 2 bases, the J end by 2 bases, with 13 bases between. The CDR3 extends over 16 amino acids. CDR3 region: CASSLIQIGGNQPQHF. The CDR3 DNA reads TGTGCCAGCAGTTTAATTCAGATAGGGGGCAATCAGCCCCAGCATTTT.